The 23 T cell receptor beta chains in this list originate from one sample, sequenced in a study of vaccination effects on CD4 cells after COVID-19. ViraFEST assay sequencing came after antigen-specific CD4+ T cells were expanded with viral peptide pools. When around nine days of culture had elapsed, CD4+ T cells were isolated. Clones were read by immunoSEQ multiplex PCR, and TCRdb kept only the in-frame ones, dropping some. The repertoire includes roughly 76,000 clones, around 70% of them detected once, and roughly 1.7% sits in the top ten. No antigen has been identified for these receptors. The sample here was CD4+ T cells from PBMCs cultured with HCoV-229E spike peptides, taken before COVID-19 vaccination. Source of these receptors: a human donor who received a COVID-19 vaccine.

The V call is TRBV19, the J call TRBJ2-3; a weak D match, TRBD1 (6 bases). This CDR3 has 14 residues. Trimming pared 6 bases from V and 2 bases from J, leaving 12 bases between. Germline V gives CDR1 LNHDA, CDR2 SQIVND (reference sequence). CDR3 nucleotides: TGTGCCAGTAGGGACAGACTCTTCACAGATACGCAGTATTTT. This sequence encodes CASRDRLFTDTQYF.

This clone is a singleton in its sample. J is TRBJ2-3 and V is TRBV7-9; no definite D call. The CDR3 runs to 15 residues. V was shortened by 3 bases and J by 1 base, with 11 bases between the two germline ends. Germline CDR1 SEHNR, CDR2 FQNEAQ (reference sequence). CDR3 DNA sequence: TGTGCCAGCAGCTTTATTACGGCCGGCACAGATACGCAGTATTTT. Its protein is CASSFITAGTDTQYF.

This CDR3 is CASSYGWTGNTEAFF. Here the CDR3 DNA reads TGTGCCAGCAGTTACGGGTGGACAGGGAACACTGAAGCTTTCTTT. The chain links TRBV6-5 to TRBJ1-1; 7 bases are shared with TRBD1. Germline V gene data show CDR1 as MNHEY and CDR2 as SVGAGI. The CDR3 totals 15 residues. V lost 2 bases, J lost 1 base, and 4 bases stayed unmatched.

The chain recombines TRBV20-1 with TRBJ1-1; tentative D call: TRBD1 (5 bases). Germline V CDR1 and CDR2: DFQATT, SNEGSKA (reference sequence). CDR3 size: 15 residues. V was cut by 3 bases and J by 4 bases, with 18 bases left in between. CDR3 nucleotide sequence: TGCAGTGCTAGTGGCGGGGCGCTAAGCGGCACTGAAGCTTTCTTT. This sequence encodes CSASGGALSGTEAFF.

V is TRBV10-3 and J is TRBJ2-5, with a weak D call TRBD1 (6 bases). Germline CDR1 and CDR2: ENHRY and SYGVKD. CDR3 length: 13 amino acids. V dropped 10 bases and J dropped 1 base, with 13 bases sitting between them. The chain's CDR3 is CATGTPVQETQYF. CDR3 bases: TGTGCCACCGGGACACCCGTCCAAGAGACCCAGTACTTC.

The V and J genes are TRBV10-2 and TRBJ1-5, with 8 bases that match TRBD1. Losses at the gene ends were 8 bases for V and 6 bases for J; bases not matched to a gene: 12. Germline-derived CDR1 and CDR2 are WSHSY and SAAADI. The length of the CDR3 is 15 residues. DNA for the CDR3: TGCGCCAGCTCATTTACAGGGGGACCAGGTCAGCCCCAGCATTTT. Its translation: CASSFTGGPGQPQHF.

The gene calls are TRBV6-2 or TRBV6-3 and TRBJ1-3; no clear D. Trimming pared 5 bases from V and 0 bases from J, leaving 17 bases between. The CDR3 runs 17 residues. Germline values: CDR1 MNHEY, CDR2 SVGEGT. DNA for the CDR3: TGTGCCAGCAGTCCCATAGGGCAGCGGAGCTCTGGAAACACCATATATTTT. This gives the protein CASSPIGQRSSGNTIYF.

The chain is built from TRBV7-9 and TRBJ2-2, with D maybe TRBD1 (6 bases). Germline V CDR1 and CDR2: SEHNR, FQNEAQ (reference sequence). V lost 5 bases to trimming and J lost 2 bases, with 12 bases between them. The CDR3 loop spans 15 amino acids. The DNA for the CDR3 is TGTGCCAGCAGCGACTGGGACACTAACACCGGGGAGCTGTTTTTT. Its translation is CASSDWDTNTGELFF.

The rearrangement uses TRBV6-5 and TRBJ2-3; D is possibly TRBD1 (5 bases). The ends were cut back, 6 bases at V and 0 bases at J, with 10 bases in the middle. Germline V lookup: CDR1 MNHEY, CDR2 SVGAGI. The CDR3 consists of 14 residues. CDR3 sequence: CASRRTRSTDTQYF. The CDR3 nucleotides read TGTGCCAGCAGACGGACACGTAGCACAGATACGCAGTATTTT.

The sample holds a few counts of this clone. This rearrangement joins TRBV19 to TRBJ1-5, with TRBD1 identical over 7 bases. This CDR3 region has 13 residues. Germline assignment: CDR1 LNHDA and CDR2 SQIVND (reference sequence). Unmatched junction bases numbered 8, after V lost 6 bases and J lost 9 bases. The CDR3 sequence is CASRETGPGPQHF. For the CDR3, the DNA is TGTGCCAGTAGGGAGACAGGGCCAGGGCCCCAGCATTTT.

The V gene is TRBV7-2, the J gene TRBJ2-5, with TRBD1 matching 9 bases. Germline V CDR1 and CDR2: SGHTA, FQGNSA. J lost 3 bases, V lost 5 bases, and 4 bases had no gene match. The CDR3 extends over 14 amino acids. In nucleotides, the CDR3 is TGTGCCAGCAGCCCGGGACAGGGAAAAGAGACCCAGTACTTC. This gives the protein CASSPGQGKETQYF.

This clone has only one observation. The rearrangement joins TRBV2 to TRBJ1-3; D not resolved. The ends were cut back, 10 bases at V and 0 bases at J, with 10 bases in the middle. Germline CDR1 and CDR2: SNHLY and FYNNEI. CDR3 size: 13 residues. CDR3 nucleotide sequence: TGTGCCACTCAGTTGGTCTCTGGAAACACCATATATTTT. It codes for CATQLVSGNTIYF.

The genes are TRBV19 and TRBJ1-5; possible D gene TRBD1, 5 bases. This CDR3 is built from 14 residues. The germline V gene encodes CDR1 LNHDA and CDR2 SQIVND (reference sequence). V was trimmed by 3 bases and J by 6 bases, leaving 12 bases between them. The CDR3 region has the DNA TGTGCCAGTAGTATCCGGGACGGAGGTCAGCCCCAGCATTTT. Translating it yields CASSIRDGGQPQHF.

The V gene is TRBV5-1, the J gene TRBJ2-1; 7 bases match TRBD2. The CDR3 is made up of 15 amino acids. V gave up 3 bases and J gave up 1 base; unmatched junction bases: 4. Germline lookup yields CDR1 SGHRS and CDR2 YFSETQ. Here the CDR3 reads CASSSSGVSYNEQFF. CDR3 DNA: TGCGCCAGCAGCTCAAGCGGGGTATCCTACAATGAGCAGTTCTTC.

This clone was counted between two and nine times. The chain carries TRBV11-1 and TRBJ2-5; D is undetermined. Germline V lookup: CDR1 SGHAT, CDR2 FQDESV (reference sequence). This CDR3 has 13 amino acids. V lost 1 base to trimming and J lost 7 bases, with 10 bases between them. The CDR3 region is CASSLGFLRTQYF. In DNA form, the CDR3 reads TGTGCCAGCAGCTTAGGGTTCTTAAGGACCCAGTACTTC.

The rearrangement uses TRBV29-1 and TRBJ1-2; D gene uncertain. Germline values: CDR1 SQVTM, CDR2 ANQGSEA. The CDR3 is made up of 13 amino acids. Trimming removed 0 bases from V and 4 bases from J, with 9 bases in between. CDR3 residues: CSVEDLLTYGYTF. Written as DNA, the CDR3 is TGCAGCGTTGAAGATCTACTCACCTATGGCTACACCTTC. The full variable domain, in which reference TRBV29-1 and TRBJ1-2 provide the parts outside the CDR3, is SAVISQKPSRDICQRGTSLTIQCQVDSQVTMMFWYRQQPGQSLTLIATANQGSEATYESGFVIDKFPISRPNLTFSTLTVSNMSPEDSSIYLCSVEDLLTYGYTFGSGTRLTVV.

The rearrangement uses TRBV10-3 and TRBJ2-1; tentatively, D is TRBD2 (6 bases). Germline lookup yields CDR1 ENHRY and CDR2 SYGVKD. This CDR3 has 18 amino acids. The V and J ends lost 5 bases and 3 bases respectively, with 23 bases between them. The CDR3 nucleotides are TGTGCCATCAGTTCCCGACCCCTTGGCGGGGAGTTCTACAATGAGCAGTTCTTC. As protein: CAISSRPLGGEFYNEQFF.

CDR3: CASSDRDRGRANEKLFF. CDR3 nucleotide sequence: TGTGCCAGCAGCGACCGGGACAGGGGGCGAGCGAATGAAAAACTGTTTTTT. This chain connects TRBV7-8 to TRBJ1-4, with 12 bases that match TRBD1. Germline lookup yields CDR1 SGHVS and CDR2 FQNEAQ. V lost 5 bases to trimming and J lost 5 bases; unmatched junction nucleotides: 9. CDR3 length: 17 amino acids.

V is TRBV9 and J is TRBJ2-5; either TRBD1 or TRBD2 may fit D (5 bases each). The CDR3 totals 14 residues. Germline CDR1 reads SGDLS; CDR2 reads YYNGEE. V was clipped by 4 bases and J by 5 bases, with 15 bases between them. The CDR3 here is CASSTKGTGETQYF. The CDR3 bases are TGTGCCAGCAGCACAAAGGGGACGGGGGAGACCCAGTACTTC. Filled out from reference TRBV9 and TRBJ2-5, the complete variable domain reads DSGVTQTPKHLITATGQRVTLRCSPRSGDLSVYWYQQSLDQGLQFLIQYYNGEERAKGNILERFSAQQFPDLHSELNLSSLELGDSALYFCASSTKGTGETQYFGPGTRLLVL.

V usage is TRBV9 and J usage is TRBJ2-5, with D possibly being TRBD1 (5 bases). This CDR3 region has 15 residues. Trimming left V 3 bases short and J 1 base short, with 13 bases between. Per the germline V gene, CDR1 is SGDLS and CDR2 is YYNGEE. CDR3 nucleotide sequence: TGTGCCAGCAGCGGGACCCCAGGGTCCCAAGAGACCCAGTACTTC. This codes for CASSGTPGSQETQYF.

This chain joins TRBV30 and TRBJ1-2, with D unresolved. CDR3 length: 14 amino acids. CDR1 is GTSNPN and CDR2 is SVGIG in the germline V gene (reference sequence). V was clipped by 3 bases and J by 3 bases, with 14 bases between them. The CDR3 spells CAWRLQISDYGYTF. CDR3 nucleotides: TGTGCCTGGAGGTTACAGATTTCCGACTATGGCTACACCTTC. Based on the CDR3 plus reference TRBV30 and TRBJ1-2, the full variable domain is SQTIHQWPATLVQPVGSPLSLECTVEGTSNPNLYWYRQAAGRGLQLLFYSVGIGQISSEVPQNLSASRPQDRQFILSSKKLLLSDSGFYLCAWRLQISDYGYTFGSGTRLTVV.

The gene calls are TRBV7-3 and TRBJ2-4, with D possibly matching TRBD1 (6 bases). The CDR3 loop spans 13 amino acids. V lost 2 bases and J lost 9, with 11 bases in between. Germline loops: CDR1 SGHTA, CDR2 FQGTGA. CDR3 nucleotide sequence: TGTGCCAGCAGCTTACAGGGGAGCGGCATTCAGTACTTC. This gives the protein CASSLQGSGIQYF.

V is TRBV19 and J is TRBJ2-5; D may be TRBD1 or TRBD2 (5 bases each). Per the germline V gene, CDR1 is LNHDA and CDR2 is SQIVND (reference sequence). Trimming stripped 7 bases from V and 3 bases from J, with 15 bases between. CDR3 length: 14 residues. The CDR3 loop reads CASNTRDGEETQYF. For the CDR3, the DNA is TGTGCCAGTAACACCCGGGACGGAGAAGAGACCCAGTACTTC.